The clone carrying this T cell receptor beta chain has just a few counts. What it binds is unknown. Germline and junction disagree at one end, which may indicate a read error. The data stem from a study of T cell repertoires in ileal Crohn's disease. Whole-study results and caveats: Compared with non-smokers, active smokers at surgery showed more clonal expansions. Clonality above 26.8% at surgery always came with endoscopic recurrence.

Each sample's TCRB immunosequencing used five hundred nanograms of biopsy DNA. The protocol was immunoSEQ multiplex PCR, while the TCRdb copy is restricted to in-frame clones and leaves out a portion. The sample contains approximately 3,500 clones, more than 75% of which appear only once. The length of the CDR3 is 10 residues. This chain links TRBV5-3 with TRBJ2-7, with D possibly TRBD2 on 5 matching bases. TRBV5-3 is an ORF, with its function uncertain. The clonotype originates from an adult with Crohn's disease. The sample consisted of ileal tissue. CDR3 region: CARSPVDSGF. DNA for the CDR3: TGTGCCAGAAGCCCGGTGGACTCCGGCTTC.